This T cell receptor (beta chain) emerged from a study of CD8+ T cells in alopecia areata. Study-wide findings and caveats: Expanded CD8+ clones among the top 100, as well as scalp clonality, were significantly decreased by tofacitinib.

Extracted RNA was reverse transcribed, and the resulting cDNA served as sequencing template. This table comes from immunoSEQ multiplex PCR, and its TCRdb copy is limited to in-frame clones, with some not included. This repertoire shows some 5,400 clones, approximately 74% found once; its top ten account for over 9%. Concerning this clone itself: Its antigen is unknown.

The germline gives CDR1 MNHEY, CDR2 SVGAGI. This CDR3 spans 15 amino acids. Losses at the gene ends were 5 bases for V and 8 bases for J; bases not matched to a gene: 10. As for treatment: oral pan-JAK inhibitor, 5-10 mg twice daily. Collection of lesional scalp punch biopsies and peripheral blood was performed in alopecia areata patients. The sequence came from a human donor with alopecia areata. This chain connects TRBV6-5 to TRBJ1-4; the match to TRBD1 covers 8 bases. The sequencing used skin, collected at week 24, from a patient treated with tofacitinib. This chain's CDR3 is CASSASRGRQEKLFF. The DNA for the CDR3 is TGTGCCAGCAGTGCTTCCAGGGGGCGTCAAGAAAAACTGTTTTTT.